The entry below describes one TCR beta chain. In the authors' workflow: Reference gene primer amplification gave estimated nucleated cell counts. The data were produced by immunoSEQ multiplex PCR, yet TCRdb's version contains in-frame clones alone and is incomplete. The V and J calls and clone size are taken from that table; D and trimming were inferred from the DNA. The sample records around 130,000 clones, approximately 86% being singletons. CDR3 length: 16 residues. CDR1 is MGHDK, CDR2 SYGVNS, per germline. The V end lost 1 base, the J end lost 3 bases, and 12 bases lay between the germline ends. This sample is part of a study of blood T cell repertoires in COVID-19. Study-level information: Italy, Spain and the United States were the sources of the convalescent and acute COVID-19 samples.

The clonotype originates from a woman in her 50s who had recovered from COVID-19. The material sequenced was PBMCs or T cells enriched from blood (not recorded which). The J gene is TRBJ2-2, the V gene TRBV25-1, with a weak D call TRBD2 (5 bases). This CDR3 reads CASSEFRGLDTGELFF. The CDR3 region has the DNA TGTGCCAGCAGTGAATTCCGGGGTTTGGACACCGGGGAGCTGTTTTTT.